What follows is one TCR beta chain and its context. The specificity of this receptor is unknown. Base qualities were left out, and no much larger clone turns up one base away. These data come from a study of blood T cell repertoires in COVID-19 (dated by TCRdb to about 2020). About the investigation overall: The collaborator samples originated in the United States, Italy and Spain and spanned the acute and convalescent phases of COVID-19. The samples were drawn from the first 160 participants of the ongoing ImmuneRACE study and from 1,254 subjects provided by 6 global collaborators. Where available, HLA class I and class II types were obtained from metadata supplied by the sample provider rather than from assay-based typing. The repertoires were released in a freely available public database intended as a resource for research on the immune response to SARS-CoV-2. A de-identified subject ID, COVID-19 status, age in years and sex were almost always included in the sample metadata. Subjects who had been exposed to COVID-19, were actively infected with it, or had recovered from it provided the deeply sampled blood TCRbeta repertoires that made up the dataset. The material from the prospective study consisted of cDNA or gDNA derived from T cells, B-cell-depleted T cells, or PBMCs.

From a lookup of the germline V gene, CDR1 and CDR2 are MNHNS and SASEGT. The cysteine opens and the phenylalanine closes a CDR3 of 15 amino acids. The DNA shown is the 45-base CDR3, in frame from base 1. V drops 0 bases and J drops 4 bases, leaving 12 bases in between. What the research found in general, with its limitations: Clinical and demographic metadata were provided uncurated, with the amount varying by source and participant.

TCRbeta CDR3 regions were amplified from genomic DNA using the immunoSEQ Assay, a bias-controlled multiplex PCR. As for the original processing: The number of nucleated cells in each sample was estimated by amplification of reference gene primers within the assay. To quantify the absolute abundance of each unique TCRbeta CDR3 rearrangement, sequence reads were collapsed and filtered. For each sample, productive Simpson clonality was calculated as the square root of Simpson's diversity index over productive rearrangements. As stored in TCRdb, this immuneACCESS dataset retains in-frame rearrangements with V and J assigned. A fraction of the clones does not appear; measured against another copy, unresolved V genes explain less than half of the discrepancy, and the remainder lacks a known reason. V and J calls and clone size follow that table, whereas D and trimming were derived from the DNA. Within this sample are 65,000 to 90,000 clones, with around 90% of them counted one time only. Roughly 3.1% of the sample is in the top ten clones.

Collaborating institutions collected whole blood in K2EDTA tubes following their own protocols. Collaborator samples were shipped for TCRbeta analysis as frozen whole blood, isolated PBMCs, or DNA extracted from either sample type. The source of this sequence is a woman in her forties or fifties with active or convalescent COVID-19. The rearrangement combines TRBV6-1 with TRBJ1-1; perhaps TRBD1 is the D gene, with 5 bases matching. Specimen: peripheral blood. The CDR3 loop reads CASSEALQGRTEAFF. The nucleotide sequence reads as follows: TGTGCCAGCAGTGAAGCGCTTCAGGGCCGCACTGAAGCTTTCTTT.